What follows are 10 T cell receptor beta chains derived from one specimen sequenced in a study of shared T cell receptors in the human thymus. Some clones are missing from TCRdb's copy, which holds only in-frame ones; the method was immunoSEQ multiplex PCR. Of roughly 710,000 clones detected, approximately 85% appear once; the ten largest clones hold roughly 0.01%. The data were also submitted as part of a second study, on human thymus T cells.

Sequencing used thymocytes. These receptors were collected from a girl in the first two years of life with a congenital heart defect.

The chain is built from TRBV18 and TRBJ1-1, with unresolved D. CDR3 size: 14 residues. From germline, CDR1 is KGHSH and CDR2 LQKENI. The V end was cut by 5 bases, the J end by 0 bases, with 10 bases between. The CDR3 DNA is TGTGCCAGCTCAAGTCAGGTCATGAACACTGAAGCTTTCTTT. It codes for CASSSQVMNTEAFF.

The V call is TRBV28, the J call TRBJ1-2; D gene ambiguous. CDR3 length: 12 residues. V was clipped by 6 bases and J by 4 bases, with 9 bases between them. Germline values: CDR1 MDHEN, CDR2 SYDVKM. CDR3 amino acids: CASSQESYGYTF. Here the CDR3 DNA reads TGTGCCAGCAGCCAGGAATCCTATGGCTACACCTTC.

The DNA for the CDR3 is TGTGCCATCAGTTTAGCGGGCGGGGAGTACAATGAGCAGTTCTTC. This codes for CAISLAGGEYNEQFF. V usage is TRBV10-3 and J usage is TRBJ2-1; TRBD2 agrees at 7 bases. Per the germline V gene, CDR1 is ENHRY and CDR2 is SYGVKD. V trimming: 5 bases; J trimming: 4 bases; junction bases outside the gene matches: 8. The CDR3 spans 15 residues.

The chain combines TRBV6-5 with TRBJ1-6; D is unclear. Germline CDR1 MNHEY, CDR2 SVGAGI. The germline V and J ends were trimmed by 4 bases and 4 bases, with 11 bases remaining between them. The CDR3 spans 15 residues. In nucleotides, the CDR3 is TGTGCCAGCAGTTTTGAACAGCCTTATAATTCACCCCTCCACTTT. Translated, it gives CASSFEQPYNSPLHF.

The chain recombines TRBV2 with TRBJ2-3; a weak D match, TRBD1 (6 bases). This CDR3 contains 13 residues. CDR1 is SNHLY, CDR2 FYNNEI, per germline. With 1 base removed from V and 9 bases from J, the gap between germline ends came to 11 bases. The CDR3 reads CASSEGGQETQYF. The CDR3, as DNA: TGTGCCAGCAGTGAAGGGGGGCAGGAGACGCAGTATTTT.

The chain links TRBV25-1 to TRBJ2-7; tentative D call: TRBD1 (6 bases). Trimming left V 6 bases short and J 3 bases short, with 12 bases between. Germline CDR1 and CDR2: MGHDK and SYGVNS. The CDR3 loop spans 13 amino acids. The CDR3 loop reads CASRPGDIYEQYF. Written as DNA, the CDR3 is TGTGCCAGCAGGCCAGGGGATATCTACGAGCAGTACTTC.

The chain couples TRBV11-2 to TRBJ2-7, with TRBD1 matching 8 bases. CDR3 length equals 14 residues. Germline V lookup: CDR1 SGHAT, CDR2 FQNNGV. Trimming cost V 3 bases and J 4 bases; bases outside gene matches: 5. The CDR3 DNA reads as TGTGCCAGCAGCTTGGGACAGGCCTTATACGAGCAGTACTTC. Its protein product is CASSLGQALYEQYF.

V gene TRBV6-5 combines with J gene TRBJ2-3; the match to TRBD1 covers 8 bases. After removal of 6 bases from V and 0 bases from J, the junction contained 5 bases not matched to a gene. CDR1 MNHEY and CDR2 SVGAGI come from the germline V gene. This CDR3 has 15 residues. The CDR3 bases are TGTGCCAGCAGCCGACAGGGGACTAGCACAGATACGCAGTATTTT. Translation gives CASSRQGTSTDTQYF.

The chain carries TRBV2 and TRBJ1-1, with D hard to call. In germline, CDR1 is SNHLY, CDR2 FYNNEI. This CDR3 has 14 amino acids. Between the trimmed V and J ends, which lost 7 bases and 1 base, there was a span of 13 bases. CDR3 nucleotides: TGTGCCAGCAACCAGAGCCGACAGAACACTGAAGCTTTCTTT. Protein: CASNQSRQNTEAFF.

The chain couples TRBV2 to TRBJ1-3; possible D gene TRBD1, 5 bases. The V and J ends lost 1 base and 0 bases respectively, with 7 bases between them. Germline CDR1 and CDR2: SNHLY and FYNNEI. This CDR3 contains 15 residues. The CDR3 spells CASSEGQGSGNTIYF. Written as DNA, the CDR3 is TGTGCCAGCAGTGAAGGTCAGGGCTCTGGAAACACCATATATTTT.